The next 23 T cell receptor beta chains were all read from a single sample in a study of blood T cell repertoires in COVID-19. Measured with immunoSEQ multiplex PCR; TCRdb has only the in-frame clones, and not every one. Of about 260,000 clones listed, around 93% were seen once; the top ten hold 2.8%. The sequenced sample consisted of PBMCs or T cells enriched from blood (not recorded which). The receptor source for this set is a man aged 40-55 years who had been exposed to COVID-19.

The genes are TRBV4-1 and TRBJ2-7; weak D call: TRBD2 (6 bases). The germline V gene has CDR1 MGHRA and CDR2 YSYEKL. The V end lost 2 bases, the J end lost 3 bases, and 14 bases lay between the germline ends. This CDR3 is 15 amino acids long. The CDR3: CASSQPLAKIYEQYF. The CDR3 DNA is TGCGCCAGCAGCCAACCACTAGCAAAGATCTACGAGCAGTACTTC.

The rearrangement links TRBV29-1 to TRBJ1-5; no clear D gene. The length of the CDR3 is 13 residues. Per the germline V gene, CDR1 is SQVTM and CDR2 is ANQGSEA. Trimming took off 7 bases at V and 1 base at J, with 11 bases between the two ends. The CDR3 loop reads CSGGQESNQPQHF. CDR3 DNA sequence: TGCAGCGGAGGGCAGGAGAGCAATCAGCCCCAGCATTTT. The full variable domain, with the rest looked up from reference TRBV29-1 and TRBJ1-5, is SAVISQKPSRDICQRGTSLTIQCQVDSQVTMMFWYRQQPGQSLTLIATANQGSEATYESGFVIDKFPISRPNLTFSTLTVSNMSPEDSSIYLCSGGQESNQPQHFGDGTRLSIL.

The chain recombines TRBV28 with TRBJ2-7, with 8 bases matching TRBD2. The germline gives CDR1 MDHEN, CDR2 SYDVKM. V was clipped by 4 bases and J by 3 bases; unmatched bases: 2. This CDR3 has 13 residues. The CDR3 nucleotides read TGTGCCAGCAGTTCCGGGGGGGGCTACGAGCAGTACTTC. Translating it yields CASSSGGGYEQYF. Together with reference TRBV28 and TRBJ2-7, the CDR3 gives the full variable domain: DVKVTQSSRYLVKRTGEKVFLECVQDMDHENMFWYRQDPGLGLRLIYFSYDVKMKEKGDIPEGYSVSREKKERFSLILESASTNQTSMYLCASSSGGGYEQYFGPGTRLTVT.

V is TRBV3-1 (or the pseudogene TRBV3-2) and J is TRBJ2-7, with no clear D. The CDR3 consists of 14 residues. The germline CDR1 and CDR2 sequences are LGHDT and YNNKEL (reference sequence). V lost 1 base, J lost 4 bases, and 11 bases lay in between. The CDR3 spells CASSQGISSYEQYF. The CDR3 DNA reads as TGTGCCAGCAGCCAAGGTATATCGAGTTACGAGCAGTACTTC.

This chain links TRBV30 with TRBJ1-2; D not resolved. V was pared by 3 bases and J by 7 bases, with 12 bases between. Germline CDR1 and CDR2: GTSNPN and SVGIG (reference sequence). The CDR3 runs to 12 residues. The CDR3 DNA reads TGTGCCTGGAGGGGTTCGGGGAGTGGCTACACCTTC. It yields the protein CAWRGSGSGYTF.

V and J are TRBV19 and TRBJ1-5, with TRBD1 as a possible D gene (5 bases). Trimming took 3 bases from V and 0 from J, leaving 27 bases between them. CDR1 LNHDA and CDR2 SQIVND come from the germline V gene (reference sequence). The length of the CDR3 is 21 residues. The CDR3 region has the DNA TGTGCCAGTAGTATGATCGGGACTCCTATGTCGGCAGGCTATAGCAATCAGCCCCAGCATTTT. Its translation: CASSMIGTPMSAGYSNQPQHF.

The rearrangement links TRBV10-3 to TRBJ2-5; TRBD1 aligns across 11 bases. V shed 3 bases and J 7 bases; nucleotides not matched to a gene: 10. The CDR3 runs 16 residues. The germline CDR1 and CDR2 sequences are ENHRY and SYGVKD. This CDR3 is CAISDPGTGGIGTQYF. Here the CDR3 DNA reads TGTGCCATCAGTGATCCCGGGACAGGGGGTATAGGGACCCAGTACTTC.

Note on this clone: At one of its ends the junction is not consistent with the germline gene, which may arise from a read error. The chain joins TRBV5-1 to TRBJ2-3, with 8 positions matching TRBD1. This CDR3 region has 18 residues. The germline CDR1 and CDR2 sequences are SGHRS and YFSETQ. CDR3 sequence reads: CASSLDRALLSSTDTQYF. In nucleotides, the CDR3 is TGCGCCAGCAGTTTGGACAGGGCTCTACTCTCTAGCACAGATACGCAGTATTTT.

This chain links TRBV29-1 with TRBJ1-1, with unresolved D. Germline V lookup: CDR1 SQVTM, CDR2 ANQGSEA. The CDR3 loop spans 16 amino acids. V lost 7 bases, J lost 0 bases, and 21 bases lay in between. CDR3 sequence: CSELRQPGGMNTEAFF. The CDR3 nucleotides read TGCAGCGAACTCAGACAACCCGGAGGCATGAACACTGAAGCTTTCTTT.

The chain joins TRBV19 to TRBJ1-5; TRBD1 matches at 7 bases. This CDR3 is 16 amino acids long. Trimming cost V 4 bases and J 0 bases; bases outside gene matches: 6. CDR1 LNHDA and CDR2 SQIVND come from the germline V gene (reference sequence). CDR3 protein: CASSTRTGVSNQPQHF. DNA for the CDR3: TGTGCCAGTAGTACCCGGACAGGAGTTAGCAATCAGCCCCAGCATTTT.

This clone was recorded a few times. The genes are TRBV5-4 and TRBJ2-2; the D is unclear. The CDR3 length is 12 residues. Trimming left V 2 bases short and J 6 bases short, with 5 bases between. CDR1 is SGHNT, CDR2 YYREEE, per germline (reference sequence). CDR3 protein: CASSLYSGELFF. CDR3 in DNA: TGTGCCAGCAGCTTATATTCCGGGGAGCTGTTTTTT.

This chain links TRBV7-6 with TRBJ2-5; D perhaps matches TRBD1 (6 bases). The CDR3 spans 16 residues. V lost 1 base and J lost 1, with 13 bases in between. The germline CDR1 and CDR2 sequences are SGHVS and FNYEAQ. The CDR3 here is CASSLGLSTGQETQYF. The CDR3 DNA reads TGTGCCAGCAGCTTAGGCCTTTCGACAGGCCAAGAGACCCAGTACTTC.

CDR3 in amino acids: CSASADRGNNSPLHF. CDR3 bases: TGCAGTGCTAGTGCGGACAGGGGGAATAATTCACCCCTCCACTTT. The chain carries TRBV20-1 and TRBJ1-6; 10 bases line up with TRBD1. J was trimmed by 5 bases and V by 3 bases; bases with no gene match: 4. The germline V gene encodes CDR1 DFQATT and CDR2 SNEGSKA (reference sequence). CDR3 length: 15 residues.

This rearrangement joins TRBV30 to TRBJ2-6, with a weak D call TRBD2 (6 bases). CDR3 size: 19 residues. In germline, CDR1 is GTSNPN, CDR2 SVGIG (reference sequence). The V end was cut by 4 bases, the J end by 0 bases, with 22 bases between. CDR3 coding DNA: TGTGCCTGGAACGCGGGACCCCGTCTTCGAACCTCTGGGGCCAACGTCCTGACTTTC. Protein sequence: CAWNAGPRLRTSGANVLTF.

The sample holds one count of this clone. The rearrangement joins TRBV19 to TRBJ1-1; tentatively, D is TRBD1 (6 bases). Between the trimmed V and J ends, which lost 4 bases and 1 base, there was a span of 10 bases. CDR3 length: 14 amino acids. Germline assignment: CDR1 LNHDA and CDR2 SQIVND (reference sequence). CDR3 sequence (DNA): TGTGCCAGTAGTACACAGGGTGCGAACACTGAAGCTTTCTTT. This translates into CASSTQGANTEAFF.

The rearrangement links TRBV18 to TRBJ1-3; D may be TRBD1 (5 bases). The CDR3 extends over 14 amino acids. CDR1 and CDR2 (germline): KGHSH, LQKENI. Trimming shortened V by 6 bases and J by 3 bases, and 12 bases separated the two germline ends. CDR3 in amino acids: CASSTGGNGNTIYF. The CDR3, as DNA: TGTGCCAGCTCGACCGGGGGAAATGGAAACACCATATATTTT.

This rearrangement joins TRBV2 to TRBJ2-7, with D unclear. Trimming cost V 3 bases and J 1 base, with 4 bases left between them. CDR1 and CDR2 from the germline V gene are SNHLY and FYNNEI. The CDR3 has 12 residues. CDR3 loop: CASSDRSYEQYF. As DNA, the CDR3 is TGTGCCAGCAGTGACAGATCCTACGAGCAGTACTTC.

The chain couples TRBV5-1 to TRBJ2-7, with D possibly being TRBD2 (6 bases). Germline CDR1 reads SGHRS; CDR2 reads YFSETQ. The CDR3 is 15 residues long. Trimming took off 0 bases at V and 3 bases at J, with 13 bases between the two ends. CDR3 amino acids: CASSLELGLSYEQYF. CDR3 nucleotides: TGCGCCAGCAGCTTGGAACTGGGACTGAGCTACGAGCAGTACTTC.

The chain joins TRBV24-1 to TRBJ2-5; D is perhaps TRBD1 (6 bases). The CDR3 is made up of 14 amino acids. Trimming cost V 7 bases and J 0 bases, with 11 bases left between them. Germline V CDR1 and CDR2: KGHDR, SFDVKD. The CDR3 nucleotides are TGTGCCACCAGCGAGGACAGTTACCAAGAGACCCAGTACTTC. The encoded protein is CATSEDSYQETQYF.

The rearrangement links TRBV3-1 (or the pseudogene TRBV3-2) to TRBJ1-1; the D is unclear. CDR1 is LGHDT and CDR2 is YNNKEL in the germline V gene (reference sequence). V lost 1 base, J lost 7 bases, and 7 bases lay in between. The CDR3 has 12 amino acids. The chain's CDR3 is CASSQGAYEAFF. The CDR3 bases are TGTGCCAGCAGCCAAGGAGCTTATGAAGCTTTCTTT.

Turning to this clone: At one of its ends the junction is not consistent with the germline gene, which may arise from a read error. CDR3 amino acids: CASSLDYYEQFF. DNA for the CDR3: TGCGCCAGCAGCTTGGACTACTATGAGCAGTTCTTC. V gene TRBV5-1 combines with J gene TRBJ2-1; D not resolved. In germline, CDR1 is SGHRS, CDR2 YFSETQ. CDR3 length: 12 residues.

J is TRBJ1-2 and V is TRBV7-9, with D possibly TRBD1 on 6 matching bases. The CDR3 covers 14 residues. V shed 5 bases and J shed 3 bases, with 13 bases lying between them. Germline V CDR1 and CDR2: SEHNR, FQNEAQ (reference sequence). As DNA, the CDR3 is TGTGCCAGCAGCCCTGGACAGATAGACTATGGCTACACCTTC. It yields the protein CASSPGQIDYGYTF.

V is TRBV3-1 (or the pseudogene TRBV3-2) and J is TRBJ2-7; 8 bases are a match to TRBD1. Germline assignment: CDR1 LGHDT and CDR2 YNNKEL (reference sequence). Losses at the gene ends were 0 bases for V and 3 bases for J; bases not matched to a gene: 4. The CDR3 has 15 amino acids. The CDR3 DNA follows: TGTGCCAGCAGCCAAGAGGACAGGGACCTCTACGAGCAGTACTTC. Its protein is CASSQEDRDLYEQYF.